This T cell receptor (beta chain) came from a study of T-cell memory formation after mild COVID-19. Turning to the study itself: TCR clusters showed largely donor specificity.

Study-wide results and limits: Some clones that responded turned up in pre-infection memory, which suggests that cross-reactive memory joined in. Among contracting clones, CD4+ were mainly CM/EM and CD8+ enriched in EMRA. Day 15 to 85 contracting clones showed balanced CD4/CD8; later expanders leaned CD4+.

In regard to this clonotype: What it binds is not known.

Each CDR3 protein gets one entry after TCRdb re-called the 5' RACE reads with MiXCR. The sample comprises roughly 350,000 distinct CDR3 sequences, 25% to 30% of which are singletons, and roughly 13% rests with the top ten. The length of the CDR3 is 17 residues. Germline lookup yields CDR1 SQVTM and CDR2 ANQGSEA. V lost 0 bases, J lost 8 bases, and 23 bases lay in between. The TCR was taken from an adult woman who had mild COVID-19 (a few samples of this study predate the infection). Cell type and time point are not known. Specimen: PBMCs or a T cell subset sorted from them (not recorded which). The genes are TRBV29-1 and TRBJ2-1; D is uncertain. The chain's CDR3 is CSVEESGYGTLVDEQFF. DNA for the CDR3: TGCAGCGTTGAAGAATCTGGATACGGTACCCTAGTCGATGAGCAGTTCTTC.